A selection of T cell receptor beta chains follows, all from one sample in a study of monozygotic twins with inflammatory bowel disease. TCRdb derives one entry per CDR3 protein from the 5' RACE reads, leaving out DNA. This sample contains approximately 400,000 distinct CDR3 sequences. The sample taken for sequencing was blood. The receptors derive from a human donor with ulcerative colitis or Crohn's disease, or a healthy co-twin of an affected twin (not recorded which). CDR3s include the opening cysteine and the closing phenylalanine or tryptophan.

J gene,V gene,CDR3 protein
TRBJ2-5,TRBV20-1,CSANLRSQETQYF
TRBJ2-2,TRBV5-1,CASSWGLAGYTGELFF
TRBJ2-6,TRBV7-6,CASSRSGSGANVLTF
TRBJ1-1,TRBV7-9,CASSPVLTEAFF
TRBJ2-5,TRBV7-2,CASSTGTSGPEETQYF
TRBJ2-1,TRBV24-1,CATSDPLVGDNEQFF
TRBJ2-3,TRBV19,CASNRQGVGRPDTQYF
TRBJ1-2,TRBV9,CASSEDSEGYTF
TRBJ1-3,TRBV7-9,CASSLSHRSSGNTIYF
TRBJ2-7,TRBV20-1,CSARGWETDEQYF
TRBJ1-1,TRBV20-1,CSALDLDTEAFF
TRBJ2-1,TRBV28,CASSSPSGILYNEQFF
TRBJ1-4,TRBV9,CASSGIGVNEKLFF
TRBJ2-2,TRBV7-3,CASSLETGSGGELFF
TRBJ2-5,TRBV11-1,CASSPPRTQSGRRETQYF
TRBJ2-3,TRBV19,CASSIAIARSTDTQYF
TRBJ2-5,TRBV21-1,CASSKEPASSGFSGETQYF
TRBJ2-3,TRBV20-1,CSATSGTTSTDTQYF
TRBJ2-1,TRBV4-1,CASSQLTSRYEQFF
TRBJ1-4,TRBV5-4,CASSFQGEEEKLFF
TRBJ2-1,TRBV24-1,CATSQQGATGNEQFF
TRBJ2-3,TRBV27,CASSSHQREVTDTQYF
TRBJ2-1,TRBV18,CASSRDGCPFNEQFF
TRBJ2-7,TRBV12-3/TRBV12-4,CASSWTGGYEQYF
TRBJ2-7,TRBV19,CASSKTGGAYEQYF
TRBJ2-7,TRBV20-1,CSASPPTGQISYEQYF
TRBJ1-1,TRBV6-1,CASSRLRGKADTEAFF